This TCR beta chain was identified in a study of T cell changes during pregnancy in multiple sclerosis. Profiled with immunoSEQ multiplex PCR; TCRdb holds only in-frame clones, not every one. The sample shows about 64,000 clones, just under 95% of them seen only once. This CDR3 region has 13 residues. Germline trimming cut 4 bases from V and 4 bases from J; bases unmatched to any gene: 4. Per germline, CDR1 SGHRS and CDR2 YFSETQ. The clonotype was recovered from a female donor with multiple sclerosis, enrolled in a pregnancy study. The rearrangement links TRBV5-1 to TRBJ1-2, with 7 bases aligning to TRBD1. This sample comprised peripheral blood, obtained in the second trimester of pregnancy. The CDR3 region has the DNA TGCGCCAGCAGCCTGGGACAGACCTATGGCTACACCTTC. This codes for CASSLGQTYGYTF.